This T cell receptor beta chain emerged from a study of OX40 agonist ivuxolimab in advanced cancers. Germline V lookup: CDR1 SGHDT, CDR2 YYEEEE. There are 12 residues in the CDR3. V lost 6 bases, J lost 6 bases, and 13 bases lay in between. Sequencing used immunoSEQ multiplex PCR; TCRdb keeps in-frame clones, though not all of them. The sample lists around 10,000 clones, roughly nine tenths occurring once. Sample: CD4+ or CD8+ T cells sorted from blood, taken in a trial of the OX40 agonist ivuxolimab. The sequence came from an adult with an advanced solid tumor such as melanoma, head and neck, liver or kidney cancer. The chain is built from TRBV5-6 and TRBJ2-7; no firm D call. CDR3: CASTSSQVEQYF. CDR3 DNA: TGTGCCAGCACCTCCAGCCAAGTCGAGCAGTACTTC.